What follows are 3 T cell receptor beta chains derived from one specimen sequenced in a study of CD8 T cells in ankylosing spondylitis. TCRdb fed the 5' RACE reads into MiXCR, producing one record per CDR3 protein. Among 200,000 to 300,000 distinct CDR3 sequences listed, 9.5% to 12% were seen once. Specimen: blood, either unsorted or a sorted T cell fraction (not recorded which). All receptors derive from a male donor with ankylosing spondylitis or in good health (not recorded which).

This clonotype has just a few counts. The chain combines TRBV7-2 with TRBJ2-3, with 7 nucleotides matching TRBD2. V was pared by 4 bases and J by 7 bases, with 14 bases of the junction left unmatched. This CDR3 comprises 16 residues. Germline-derived CDR1 and CDR2 are SGHTA and FQGNSA. CDR3 bases: TGTGCCAGCAGCTCATTAGGGAGGGGACTTTGGTATACGCAGTATTTT. Translated, it gives CASSSLGRGLWYTQYF.

Many counts were recorded for this clonotype. V usage is TRBV5-1 and J usage is TRBJ2-1; 8 positions agree with TRBD2. Looked up from germline, CDR1 is SGHRS and CDR2 is YFSETQ. The ends lost 3 bases at V and 8 bases at J; junction bases unmatched: 7. This CDR3 has 14 amino acids. The CDR3 region is CASSSGTSSDEQFF. The CDR3 region has the DNA TGCGCCAGCAGCTCCGGGACTAGTTCCGATGAGCAGTTCTTC. Filled out from reference TRBV5-1 and TRBJ2-1, the complete variable domain reads KAGVTQTPRYLIKTRGQQVTLSCSPISGHRSVSWYQQTPGQGLQFLFEYFSETQRNKGNFPGRFSGRQFSNSRSEMNVSTLELGDSALYLCASSSGTSSDEQFFGPGTRLTVL.

This clonotype was picked up many times. The chain has TRBV5-1 and TRBJ2-2, with a tentative D call TRBD2 (5 bases). Germline lookup yields CDR1 SGHRS and CDR2 YFSETQ. The CDR3 has 14 residues. V gave up 7 bases and J gave up 6 bases, with 16 bases separating them. The CDR3 sequence is CASGGARKSGELFF. The CDR3 DNA sequence: TGCGCCAGCGGAGGAGCCAGGAAGTCCGGGGAGCTGTTTTTT.